Listed here are 27 T cell receptor beta chains from one sample, sequenced in a study of blood T cell repertoires in COVID-19. Produced via immunoSEQ multiplex PCR; TCRdb's table is partial and in-frame only. The table lists 140,000 to 150,000 clones, around 84% of them singletons. Source material: peripheral blood. The source of these receptors is a human donor in a cohort sampled during active COVID-19.

This clone has just one count. The rearrangement uses TRBV6-5 and TRBJ2-7; D possibly corresponds to TRBD1 (6 bases). Between the trimmed V and J ends, which lost 6 bases and 2 bases, there was a span of 14 bases. The length of the CDR3 is 14 residues. Germline V lookup: CDR1 MNHEY, CDR2 SVGAGI. CDR3 region: CASSPGQLTYEQYF. The DNA for the CDR3 is TGTGCCAGCAGCCCCGGACAGTTGACCTACGAGCAGTACTTC.

The chain joins TRBV5-4 to TRBJ1-1, with a weak D call TRBD1 (5 bases). This CDR3 is 16 amino acids long. Per germline, CDR1 SGHNT and CDR2 YYREEE (reference sequence). The V and J ends lost 1 base and 1 base respectively, with 14 bases between them. CDR3 nucleotide sequence: TGTGCCAGCAGCTTGACAGGTAACTTTGAGAACACTGAAGCTTTCTTT. Its protein product is CASSLTGNFENTEAFF.

V is TRBV6-5 and J is TRBJ1-5; D is possibly TRBD1 (5 bases). Germline V CDR1 and CDR2: MNHEY, SVGAGI. The CDR3 runs to 15 residues. V was clipped by 6 bases and J by 2 bases, with 14 bases between them. The CDR3 nucleotides are TGTGCCAGCAGCCCGGGGGGGGTGGGCAATCAGCCCCAGCATTTT. Its translation: CASSPGGVGNQPQHF.

The chain carries TRBV5-1 and TRBJ2-1; 7 bases line up with TRBD1. Germline V gene sequence: CDR1 SGHRS, CDR2 YFSETQ. The CDR3 has 15 amino acids. After removal of 4 bases from V and 2 bases from J, the junction contained 6 bases not matched to a gene. In DNA form, the CDR3 reads TGCGCCAGCAGCGTCCGGGACAGCACCTACAATGAGCAGTTCTTC. Translated: CASSVRDSTYNEQFF.

This sequence joins TRBV19 and TRBJ1-5; 9 positions match TRBD1. With V trimmed by 9 bases and J by 4 bases, 7 bases remained unmatched. The V gene's germline CDR1 is LNHDA and CDR2 SQIVND (reference sequence). The length of the CDR3 is 14 residues. In DNA, the CDR3 is TGTGCCAGCGCACAGGGGGCAGGGAATCAGCCCCAGCATTTT. Encoded protein: CASAQGAGNQPQHF.

The CDR3 loop is CATSRDLSGNQPQHF. In DNA, the CDR3 is TGTGCCACCAGCAGAGATCTTTCAGGAAATCAGCCCCAGCATTTT. The V call is TRBV15, the J call TRBJ1-5; no reliable D call. The CDR3 spans 15 residues. V dropped 0 bases and J dropped 4 bases, with 10 bases sitting between them. CDR1 is LNHNV and CDR2 is YYDKDF in the germline V gene (reference sequence).

V gene TRBV6-5 combines with J gene TRBJ2-3; no definite D call. Trimming took off 5 bases at V and 0 bases at J, with 9 bases between the two ends. Germline V gives CDR1 MNHEY, CDR2 SVGAGI. The CDR3 is made up of 14 amino acids. CDR3 sequence: CASSPRSSTDTQYF. The CDR3 nucleotides are TGTGCCAGCAGTCCTAGGTCTAGCACAGATACGCAGTATTTT.

The gene calls are TRBV5-4 and TRBJ2-2, with a weak D call TRBD2 (7 bases). This CDR3 contains 16 residues. Germline-derived CDR1 and CDR2 are SGHNT and YYREEE (reference sequence). Trimming removed 4 bases at V and 0 bases at J, with 13 bases between. The CDR3 DNA reads TGTGCCAGCAGCCTGACGGGGGGCTCGAACACCGGGGAGCTGTTTTTT. Encoded protein: CASSLTGGSNTGELFF. Full variable domain (outside the CDR3, taken from reference TRBV5-4 and TRBJ2-2): ETGVTQSPTHLIKTRGQQVTLRCSSQSGHNTVSWYQQALGQGPQFIFQYYREEENGRGNFPPRFSGLQFPNYSSELNVNALELDDSALYLCASSLTGGSNTGELFFGEGSRLTVL.

This clone was picked up one time. This chain links TRBV7-2 with TRBJ1-1; the match to TRBD1 covers 7 bases. CDR3 length equals 15 residues. J gave up 4 bases and V 4 bases, and 9 bases lay outside the gene matches. Germline-derived CDR1 and CDR2 are SGHTA and FQGNSA. The CDR3: CASSSTGALGTEAFF. As DNA, the CDR3 is TGTGCCAGCAGCTCTACAGGGGCCCTGGGCACTGAAGCTTTCTTT.

V is TRBV5-8 and J is TRBJ1-2; TRBD1 aligns across 7 bases. V shed 4 bases and J 6 bases; nucleotides not matched to a gene: 6. The germline gives CDR1 SGHTS, CDR2 YDEGEE. CDR3 length: 13 amino acids. The CDR3 bases are TGTGCCAGCAGCCCAGGGGGTTCGAATGGCTACACCTTC. Its protein product is CASSPGGSNGYTF.

The chain carries TRBV15 and TRBJ2-7; D perhaps matches TRBD1 (5 bases). Germline assignment: CDR1 LNHNV and CDR2 YYDKDF (reference sequence). V lost 0 bases to trimming and J lost 1 base, with 7 bases between them. This CDR3 has 14 amino acids. CDR3: CATSRDRQSYEQYF. DNA for the CDR3: TGTGCCACCAGCAGAGACCGACAGTCCTACGAGCAGTACTTC.

Only a few counts were recorded for this clone. The V gene is TRBV1, the J gene TRBJ1-3. TRBV1 is marked as a pseudogene. The CDR3 length is 18 residues. The CDR3 spells CTSSGGVRSGKSGNTIYF. The CDR3 region has the DNA TGCACCAGCAGCGGTGGAGTAAGGTCGGGGAAGTCTGGAAACACCATATATTTT.

This chain connects TRBV10-3 to TRBJ1-1; D unresolved. Trimming removed 6 bases at V and 1 base at J, with 12 bases between. Looked up from germline, CDR1 is ENHRY and CDR2 is SYGVKD. This CDR3 is 14 amino acids long. In DNA, the CDR3 is TGTGCCATCAGCCTCCGAGGTGAGAACACTGAAGCTTTCTTT. This translates into CAISLRGENTEAFF.

This clone was seen once. The chain has TRBV7-6 and TRBJ1-5; D gene ambiguous. CDR1 SGHVS and CDR2 FNYEAQ come from the germline V gene. The germline V and J ends were trimmed by 0 bases and 5 bases, with 11 bases remaining between them. The CDR3 is 15 amino acids. CDR3 in DNA: TGTGCCAGCAGCTTAGCGGCAGGTGCTGATCAGCCCCAGCATTTT. This encodes CASSLAAGADQPQHF.

This clone occurred a few times. The chain's CDR3 is CASGLLAGGFQETQYF. The DNA for the CDR3 is TGTGCTAGTGGCTTACTAGCGGGGGGATTCCAAGAGACCCAGTACTTC. The rearrangement links TRBV12-5 to TRBJ2-5, with 12 bases identical to TRBD2. This CDR3 region has 16 residues. Per germline, CDR1 LGHNT and CDR2 FRNRAP. J was trimmed by 1 base and V by 6 bases; bases with no gene match: 6.

The chain carries TRBV4-1 and TRBJ1-1; the D gene is possibly TRBD1 (6 bases). V was clipped by 4 bases and J by 7 bases, with 16 bases between them. Germline CDR1 MGHRA, CDR2 YSYEKL. CDR3 length: 14 residues. CDR3 sequence reads: CASSPYSRGGEAFF. The DNA for the CDR3 is TGCGCCAGCAGCCCCTATAGTAGGGGGGGTGAAGCTTTCTTT.

The chain links TRBV2 to TRBJ2-5; D is possibly TRBD1 (6 bases). The CDR3 contains 13 residues. The V and J ends lost 11 bases and 5 bases respectively, with 18 bases between them. CDR1 and CDR2 (germline): SNHLY, FYNNEI. This CDR3 reads CALRQGSYETQYF. CDR3 sequence (DNA): TGTGCCCTGAGGCAGGGGTCATATGAGACCCAGTACTTC.

Notes on this clone: Other DNA sequences of this sample code for an identical CDR3. The chain links TRBV7-2 to TRBJ2-5; the match to TRBD1 covers 8 bases. The CDR3 length is 14 residues. CDR1 is SGHTA, CDR2 FQGNSA, per germline. Unmatched junction bases numbered 3, after V lost 4 bases and J lost 2 bases. CDR3 DNA: TGTGCCAGCAGCTCCAACAGGGGGCAAGAGACCCAGTACTTC. Translated: CASSSNRGQETQYF. The variable domain in full, completed from reference TRBV7-2 and TRBJ2-5, reads GAGVSQSPSNKVTEKGKDVELRCDPISGHTALYWYRQSLGQGLEFLIYFQGNSAPDKSGLPSDRFSAERTGGSVSTLTIQRTQQEDSAVYLCASSSNRGQETQYFGPGTRLLVL.

The rearrangement joins TRBV5-5 to TRBJ1-1, with a tentative D call TRBD1 (5 bases). This CDR3 spans 16 amino acids. The V and J ends lost 2 bases and 0 bases respectively, with 14 bases between them. In germline, CDR1 is SGHKS, CDR2 YYEKEE (reference sequence). For the CDR3, the DNA is TGTGCCAGCAGCTTCCGGGGGGAGGGGTTGAACACTGAAGCTTTCTTT. This gives the protein CASSFRGEGLNTEAFF.

V and J are TRBV11-2 and TRBJ2-1; 9 bases agree with TRBD2. V dropped 0 bases and J dropped 10; count of bases not matched to a gene: 7. From germline, CDR1 is SGHAT and CDR2 FQNNGV. CDR3 length equals 15 residues. The CDR3, as DNA: TGTGCCAGCAGCTTAGAACTAGCGGGTTTAGGGGAGCAGTTCTTC. This encodes CASSLELAGLGEQFF.

This clone was counted once. The chain carries TRBV5-1 and TRBJ2-7; possibly TRBD1 for D (6 bases). Germline CDR1 and CDR2: SGHRS and YFSETQ. This CDR3 has 14 amino acids. Trimming cost V 5 bases and J 7 bases, with 19 bases left between them. CDR3 sequence (DNA): TGCGCCAGCAGACATGGAGACACCAGGGGTGAGCAGTACTTC. Its protein product is CASRHGDTRGEQYF.

CDR3 DNA sequence: TGTGCCAGTAGTCTCAGATCGGGGAACTCTGGAAACACCATATATTTT. Translation: CASSLRSGNSGNTIYF. The V gene is TRBV19, the J gene TRBJ1-3; no firm D call. The length of the CDR3 is 16 residues. CDR1 is LNHDA and CDR2 is SQIVND in the germline V gene (reference sequence). V lost 5 bases, J lost 0 bases, and 14 bases lay in between.

The V call is TRBV3-1 (or the pseudogene TRBV3-2), the J call TRBJ2-3, with unresolved D. V was cut by 5 bases and J by 1 base, with 4 bases left in between. This CDR3 is 12 amino acids long. From germline, CDR1 is LGHDT and CDR2 YNNKEL (reference sequence). The CDR3 nucleotides are TGTGCCAGCAGCGGAGGCACAGATACGCAGTATTTT. Protein product: CASSGGTDTQYF.

This rearrangement joins TRBV6-4 to TRBJ2-3; D is ambiguous. V lost 2 bases, J lost 6 bases, and 9 bases lay in between. This CDR3 is built from 13 residues. Germline CDR1 MRHNA, CDR2 SNTAGT. The CDR3 protein is CASSDDRLDTQYF. The CDR3, as DNA: TGTGCCAGCAGTGACGATCGGTTGGATACGCAGTATTTT.

CDR3 bases: TGTGCCAGTAGTATAGGAGGGAGTTCAGGTGGCTACACCTTC. It translates to CASSIGGSSGGYTF. The chain employs TRBV19 and TRBJ1-2; D uncertain. Trimming stripped 1 base from V and 7 bases from J, with 13 bases between. This CDR3 spans 14 amino acids. Germline V gene lookup returns CDR1 LNHDA and CDR2 SQIVND (reference sequence).

The rearrangement uses TRBV7-9 and TRBJ2-1; D may be TRBD1 (6 bases). The length of the CDR3 is 15 residues. V lost 5 bases and J lost 0, with 11 bases in between. Per the germline V gene, CDR1 is SEHNR and CDR2 is FQNEAQ (reference sequence). The CDR3 spells CASSPRGSSYNEQFF. CDR3 nucleotide sequence: TGTGCCAGCAGCCCGAGGGGGTCCTCCTACAATGAGCAGTTCTTC.

The genes are TRBV7-9 and TRBJ1-5, with 7 bases aligning to TRBD1. This CDR3 comprises 15 residues. Per the germline V gene, CDR1 is SEHNR and CDR2 is FQNEAQ (reference sequence). Trimming at V came to 1 base and at J to 4 bases, leaving 4 bases not matched to a gene. CDR3 in DNA: TGTGCCAGCAGCTTAGGGGGGACAGCTAATCAGCCCCAGCATTTT. It yields the protein CASSLGGTANQPQHF.